These T cell receptor beta chains were read from a single sample in a study of spatial heterogeneity in lung cancer. TCRdb redid the calling of the 5' RACE reads with MiXCR, one entry per CDR3 protein. The sample shows approximately 8,800 distinct CDR3 sequences, 4.5% of them seen only once. Material: lung tumor tissue, obtained at surgery. Receptor source: a female donor with early-stage non-small cell lung cancer. Both conserved end residues are part of each CDR3. D genes are given only for firm matches. The size entry is marked missing in some rows and otherwise reads once, few, many or a size class.

TRBV12-3/TRBV12-4	NA	TRBJ2-5	NA	TGTGCCAGCAGTTTTATCGGGGGTGGAACCCAGTACTTC	CASSFIGGGTQYF
TRBV20-1	NA	TRBJ2-3	many	TGCAGTGCCACAGGGAGATACACAGATACGCAGTATTTT	CSATGRYTDTQYF
TRBV6-5	NA	TRBJ2-1	NA	TGTGCCAGCAGTTACTCGGGAGGAAGAGTAGCGGCTTACAATGAGCAGTTCTTC	CASSYSGGRVAAYNEQFF
TRBV5-1	NA	TRBJ2-7	NA	TGCGCCAGCAGCCCTACCGGGAACACCTACGAGCAGTACTTC	CASSPTGNTYEQYF
TRBV12-3/TRBV12-4	NA	TRBJ1-5	few	TGTGCCAGCAGTACGCCTGGGCGGGGACCCCAGCATTTT	CASSTPGRGPQHF
TRBV19	NA	TRBJ2-7	medium-sized	TGTGCCAGTAGTATAACGGCCGGTACCTACGAGCAGTACTTC	CASSITAGTYEQYF
TRBV27	NA	TRBJ2-6	medium-sized	TGTGCCAGCAGCGGAACCGGCTTTACTGGGGCCAACGTCCTGACTTTC	CASSGTGFTGANVLTF
TRBV7-9	NA	TRBJ1-2	many	TGTGCCAGCAGCTTAATAGGCGGGAACTATGGCTACACCTTC	CASSLIGGNYGYTF
TRBV19	NA	TRBJ2-1	many	TGTGCCAGTAGTGTGCTTCCCGAGACTTACAATGAGCAGTTCTTC	CASSVLPETYNEQFF
TRBV30	NA	TRBJ2-1	many	TGTGCCTGGACACTGAGCTCCTACAATGAGCAGTTCTTC	CAWTLSSYNEQFF
TRBV4-1	NA	TRBJ1-2	many	TGCGCCAGCAGCCTTGATGAAAACTATGGCTACACCTTC	CASSLDENYGYTF
TRBV27	NA	TRBJ2-7	few	TGTGCCAGCAGTTTTCGGGGTCAAGCCTACGAGCAGTACTTC	CASSFRGQAYEQYF
TRBV10-3	NA	TRBJ2-7	medium-sized	TGTGCCATCAGTGAGTCTACAGAGAAAACCTACGAGCAGTACTTC	CAISESTEKTYEQYF
TRBV21-1	NA	TRBJ2-7	medium-sized	TGTGCCAGCACCCCCCGGGAGGGCGAGCAGTACTTC	CASTPREGEQYF
TRBV6-5	NA	TRBJ2-5	many	TGTGCCAGCGGGAAGAGGAGTCAGACCCAGTACTTC	CASGKRSQTQYF
TRBV25-1	NA	TRBJ1-1	many	TGTGCCAGCAATCACCCCGGCGAGGTTGAAGCTTTCTTT	CASNHPGEVEAFF
TRBV19	TRBD2	TRBJ2-7	NA	TGTGCCAGCTCCACTAGCGGGAGAGGGGAGCAGTACTTC	CASSTSGRGEQYF
TRBV29-1	NA	TRBJ2-4	many	TGCAGCGTCCGAGGAAACATTCAGTACTTC	CSVRGNIQYF
TRBV14	NA	TRBJ2-2	medium-sized	TGTGCCAGCAGCCAAGAGTTAGCTTCGAACACCGGGGAGCTGTTTTTT	CASSQELASNTGELFF
TRBV9	NA	TRBJ2-3	medium-sized	TGTGCCAGCAGCACCTTAGGGGCAGCTGATACGCAGTATTTT	CASSTLGAADTQYF
TRBV20-1	TRBD2	TRBJ2-3	many	TGCAGTGCTAGAGATCAGGTGCTAGCGGGAGTAGATACGCAGTATTTT	CSARDQVLAGVDTQYF
TRBV5-1	NA	TRBJ2-7	many	TGCGCCAGCAGCCTTCGGAGGGGAGGTGACGAGCAGTACTTC	CASSLRRGGDEQYF
TRBV7-3	NA	TRBJ2-3	many	TGTGCCAGCAGCTTGTTCCTTGGGGCGACAGATACGCAGTATTTT	CASSLFLGATDTQYF
TRBV29-1	TRBD2	TRBJ2-2	NA	TGCAGCGTACAGTGGCTAGCGGGAGCCACCGGGGAGCTGTTTTTT	CSVQWLAGATGELFF
TRBV7-9	NA	TRBJ2-3	many	TGTGCCAGCAGCACCCTTCGGGACCGCACAGATACGCAGTATTTT	CASSTLRDRTDTQYF
TRBV3-1	TRBD2	TRBJ2-2	many	TGTGCCAGCAGCCCACCGGGACTATCGAACACCGGGGAGCTGTTTTTT	CASSPPGLSNTGELFF
TRBV6-5	NA	TRBJ2-2	medium-sized	TGTGCCAGCGAAAATAGGATCGATGGCGGGGAGCTGTTTTTT	CASENRIDGGELFF
TRBV11-3	TRBD1	TRBJ2-1	many	TGTGCCAGCAGCTCCAGACAGGGACCCTACAATGAGCAGTTCTTC	CASSSRQGPYNEQFF
TRBV12-3/TRBV12-4	TRBD1	TRBJ1-2	few	TGTGCCAGCAGTTTTGTGGACAGGGACGAAGTTTACTATGGCTACACCTTC	CASSFVDRDEVYYGYTF
TRBV15	TRBD2	TRBJ2-1	many	TGTGCCACCAGCAGAGCCGGCGGGGGGGGCGGACTAGCGTACAATGAGCAGTTCTTC	CATSRAGGGGGLAYNEQFF
TRBV5-1	NA	TRBJ2-1	many	TGCGCCAGCAGCACCCGTCCGGGGGAACTAGGCGTCGATGAGCAGTTCTTC	CASSTRPGELGVDEQFF
TRBV28	NA	TRBJ1-2	many	TGTGCCAGCAGCCTACCGGGCACACTCTATGGCTACACCTTC	CASSLPGTLYGYTF
TRBV28	TRBD1	TRBJ1-2	NA	TGTGCCAGCACCCCGGACAGGGGGCGTGGCTACACCTTC	CASTPDRGRGYTF
TRBV28	TRBD2	TRBJ2-7	medium-sized	TGTGCCAGCAGGACTAGCGGGAGGTACGAGCAGTACTTC	CASRTSGRYEQYF
TRBV20-1	NA	TRBJ1-4	many	TGCAGTGCTAGAGAGTGGAGCCGGGCATTTGCCGAAAAACTGTTTTTT	CSAREWSRAFAEKLFF
TRBV29-1	NA	TRBJ2-1	many	TGCAGCTCCCGCGGCAAGGGGAAGGGGAATGAGCAGTTCTTC	CSSRGKGKGNEQFF
TRBV10-3	NA	TRBJ1-5	medium-sized	TGTGCCATCAGTGGTGAGTTTAGCAATCAGCCCCAGCATTTT	CAISGEFSNQPQHF
TRBV27	NA	TRBJ2-7	medium-sized	TGTGCCAGCAGTGGGGGTCCCTACGAGCAGTACTTC	CASSGGPYEQYF
TRBV7-2	NA	TRBJ2-2	few	TGTGCCAGCACCTGGAGGGGGAGTGGAACCGGGGAGCTGTTTTTT	CASTWRGSGTGELFF
TRBV27	NA	TRBJ2-2	medium-sized	TGTGCCAGCGGGAAGTCATGGGAGCTGTTTTTT	CASGKSWELFF
TRBV20-1	NA	TRBJ1-3	NA	TGCAGTGCTCCCGCCGAAGGGTCTGGAAACACCATATATTTT	CSAPAEGSGNTIYF
TRBV30	NA	TRBJ2-2	medium-sized	TGTGCCTGGATGAGACAGATCACCACCGGGGAGCTGTTTTTT	CAWMRQITTGELFF
TRBV20-1	TRBD2	TRBJ2-1	medium-sized	TGCAGTGCTAGAGATGAAGTAGCGGGAGATCTCCCTTACAATGAGCAGTTCTTC	CSARDEVAGDLPYNEQFF
TRBV7-6	TRBD2	TRBJ2-1	many	TGTGCCAGCAGCTTAGCGCAGGCGGGAGGGTACGATGAGCAGTTCTTC	CASSLAQAGGYDEQFF
TRBV3-1	NA	TRBJ2-1	few	TGTGCCAGCAGACACAACAATGAGCAGTTCTTC	CASRHNNEQFF
TRBV27	TRBD1	TRBJ2-2	many	TGTGCCAGCAGTTCCTATTCACGGGACAGGATAACCGGGGAGCTGTTTTTT	CASSSYSRDRITGELFF
TRBV6-5	TRBD1	TRBJ1-6	many	TGTGCCACCCGACAGGGGGCTCATTCACCCCTCCACTTT	CATRQGAHSPLHF
TRBV9	NA	TRBJ2-2	medium-sized	TGTGCCAGCAGCGTGAACACCGGGGAGCTGTTTTTT	CASSVNTGELFF
TRBV20-1	NA	TRBJ2-7	many	TGCAGTGCTAGAACGGTCTATGACTACGAGCAGTACTTC	CSARTVYDYEQYF
TRBV10-3	NA	TRBJ2-2	many	TGTGCCATCAGTGAGGGGGGCAGGGTAACCGGGGAGCTGTTTTTT	CAISEGGRVTGELFF
TRBV3-1	NA	TRBJ2-3	many	TGTGCCAGCACCCTAAGGGGGGGCTCGCAGTATTTT	CASTLRGGSQYF
TRBV7-3	NA	TRBJ2-1	medium-sized	TGTGCCAGCAGCTTACAGGGGTACAATGAGCAGTTCTTC	CASSLQGYNEQFF
TRBV5-1	NA	TRBJ1-2	NA	TGCGCCAGCAGCTTCGAGAACTATGGCTACACCTTC	CASSFENYGYTF